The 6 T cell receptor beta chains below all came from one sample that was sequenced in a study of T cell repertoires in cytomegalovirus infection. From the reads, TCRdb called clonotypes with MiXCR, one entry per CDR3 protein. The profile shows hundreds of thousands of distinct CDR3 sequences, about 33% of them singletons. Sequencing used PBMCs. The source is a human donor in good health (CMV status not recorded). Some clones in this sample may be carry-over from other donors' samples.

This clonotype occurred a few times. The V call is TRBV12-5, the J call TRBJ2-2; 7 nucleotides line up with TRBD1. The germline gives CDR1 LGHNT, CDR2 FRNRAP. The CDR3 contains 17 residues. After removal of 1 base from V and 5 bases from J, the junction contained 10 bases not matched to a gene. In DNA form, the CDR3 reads TGTGCTAGTGGTTTGGGGAGGACAGGCGGTAGAACCGGGGAGCTGTTTTTT. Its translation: CASGLGRTGGRTGELFF.

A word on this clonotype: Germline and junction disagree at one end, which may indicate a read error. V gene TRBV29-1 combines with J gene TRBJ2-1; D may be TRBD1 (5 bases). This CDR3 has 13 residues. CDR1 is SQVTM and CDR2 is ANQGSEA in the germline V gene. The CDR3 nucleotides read TGCAGCGTTGAAGAACAGAAGGACAATGAGCAGTTGTTC. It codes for CSVEEQKDNEQLF.

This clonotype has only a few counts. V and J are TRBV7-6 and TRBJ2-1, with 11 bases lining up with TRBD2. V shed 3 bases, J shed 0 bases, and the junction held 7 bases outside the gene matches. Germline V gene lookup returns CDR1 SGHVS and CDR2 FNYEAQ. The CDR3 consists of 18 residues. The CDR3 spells CASSFPSGGPSSYNEQFF. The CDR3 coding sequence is TGTGCCAGCAGCTTTCCTAGCGGGGGGCCAAGCTCCTACAATGAGCAGTTCTTC.

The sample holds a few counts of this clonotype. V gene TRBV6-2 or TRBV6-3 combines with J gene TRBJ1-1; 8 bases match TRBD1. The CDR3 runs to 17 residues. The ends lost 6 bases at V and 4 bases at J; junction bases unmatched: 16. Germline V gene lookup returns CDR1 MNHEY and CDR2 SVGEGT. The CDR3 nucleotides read TGTGCCAGCAGCTTCAGAGACAGGGGTATAGGCAGCACTGAAGCTTTCTTT. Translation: CASSFRDRGIGSTEAFF.

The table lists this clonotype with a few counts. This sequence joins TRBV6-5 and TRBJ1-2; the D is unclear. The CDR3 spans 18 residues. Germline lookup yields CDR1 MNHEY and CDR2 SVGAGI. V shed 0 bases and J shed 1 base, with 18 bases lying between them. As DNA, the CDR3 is TGTGCCAGCAGTTACTCGTACACCGGGAGGCAACGTAACTATGGCTACACCTTC. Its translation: CASSYSYTGRQRNYGYTF.

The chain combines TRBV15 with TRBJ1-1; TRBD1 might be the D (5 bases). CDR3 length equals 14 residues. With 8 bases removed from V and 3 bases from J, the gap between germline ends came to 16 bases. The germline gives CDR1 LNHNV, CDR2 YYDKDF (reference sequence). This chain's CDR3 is CATVEEGMYTEAFF. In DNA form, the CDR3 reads TGTGCCACCGTCGAAGAGGGGATGTACACTGAAGCTTTCTTT. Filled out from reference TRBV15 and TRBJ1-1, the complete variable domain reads DAMVIQNPRYQVTQFGKPVTLSCSQTLNHNVMYWYQQKSSQAPKLLFHYYDKDFNNEADTPDNFQSRRPNTSFCFLDIRSPGLGDTAMYLCATVEEGMYTEAFFGQGTRLTVV.